Listed below are T cell receptor beta chains from one sample, sequenced in a study of blood T cell repertoires in COVID-19. Using immunoSEQ multiplex PCR, the repertoire was profiled, and TCRdb retains in-frame clones only, with some absent. Of about 270,000 clones in the sample, around 89% were seen once. The sample taken for sequencing was PBMCs or T cells enriched from blood (not recorded which). The receptors shown here come from a woman aged 40 to 55 with acute COVID-19. The CDR3 runs from the conserved cysteine through the conserved F or W. D genes are given only for firm matches. A clone size is listed for some rows: how often the clone was seen (once, few, many), or a class if it is expanded.

j_gene | abundance | d_gene | v_gene | CDR3nt | CDR3aa
TRBJ1-2 | - | - | TRBV7-9 | TGTGCCAGCAGTCTCAAGCAGGGCCGAAAAGGCTACACCTTC | CASSLKQGRKGYTF
TRBJ1-6 | - | - | TRBV7-9 | TGTGCCAGCAGCTTAGCGATTTCTGCAGAAGCGGATTCACCCCTCCACTTT | CASSLAISAEADSPLHF
TRBJ2-7 | - | - | TRBV4-1 | TGCGCCAGCAGCCAAGGAAGGAGCTCCTACGAGCAGTACTTC | CASSQGRSSYEQYF
TRBJ2-1 | - | TRBD2 | TRBV11-2 | TGTGCCAGCAGCTTAGATCCCCTAGCGGGAGGTCTGAATGAGCAGTTCTTC | CASSLDPLAGGLNEQFF
TRBJ1-2 | - | - | TRBV6-2/TRBV6-3 | TGTGCCAGCAGTTACTCAGGCAGCGGCTATGGCTACACCTTC | CASSYSGSGYGYTF
TRBJ1-3 | - | TRBD1 | TRBV11-2 | TGTGCCAGCAGCCGTACCCGGGACAGAAGCTCTGGAAACACCATATATTTT | CASSRTRDRSSGNTIYF
TRBJ2-7 | - | - | TRBV14 | TGTGCCAGCAGTCCCATCTCGCGGTTTGACGAGCAGTACTTC | CASSPISRFDEQYF
TRBJ2-2 | - | - | TRBV4-2 | TGTGCCAGCAGCCAAGAAAGAGGGTGGACCGGGGAGCTGTTTTTT | CASSQERGWTGELFF
TRBJ1-6 | once | TRBD1 | TRBV27 | TGTGCCAGCAGTCCCCGACAGGGGATAGTGAATTCACCCCTCCACTTT | CASSPRQGIVNSPLHF
TRBJ2-5 | - | - | TRBV5-1 | TGCGCCAGCACCTCCCGTGGCTCCACAGAGACCCAGTACTTC | CASTSRGSTETQYF
TRBJ1-1 | few | TRBD1 | TRBV5-1 | TGCGCCAGCAGCGATCAGGGGGTGGGCACTGAAGCTTTCTTT | CASSDQGVGTEAFF
TRBJ1-2 | - | TRBD1 | TRBV30 | TGTGCCTGGAGTGGGTTGGATACGGGACAGGGGGTGTATGGCTACACCTTC | CAWSGLDTGQGVYGYTF
TRBJ2-1 | few | - | TRBV7-9 | TGTGCCAGCAGCTCTTGGCAGGGGTTCTTCAATGAGCAGTTCTTC | CASSSWQGFFNEQFF
TRBJ2-2 | - | TRBD2 | TRBV5-4 | TGTGCCAGCAGCCCGGGACTAGCGGAGGTGGGCGGGGAGCTGTTTTTT | CASSPGLAEVGGELFF
TRBJ1-2 | - | TRBD1 | TRBV10-1 | TGCGCCAGCAGTCCGGACAGGGGTGGCGGCTACACCTTC | CASSPDRGGGYTF
TRBJ2-3 | - | - | TRBV20-1 | TGCAGTGCTAGTTCAGGAACTGTGAGGGCGCCGGATACGCAGTATTTT | CSASSGTVRAPDTQYF
TRBJ1-2 | - | - | TRBV2 | TGTGCCAGCAGAAGGGACACCGACTATGGCTACACCTTC | CASRRDTDYGYTF
TRBJ2-1 | - | TRBD1 | TRBV24-1 | TGTGCCACCAAGGGGGCTTACAATGAGCAGTTCTTC | CATKGAYNEQFF
TRBJ2-1 | - | TRBD1 | TRBV18 | TGTGCCAGCTCACGAACAGGGGGCAATGAGCAGTTCTTC | CASSRTGGNEQFF
TRBJ2-1 | - | TRBD2 | TRBV11-2 | TGTGCCAGCAGCTTAGAACCCCTGGGACTATACAATGAGCAGTTCTTC | CASSLEPLGLYNEQFF
TRBJ2-3 | - | TRBD2 | TRBV5-4 | TGTGCCAGCAGCCGACTAGCGGGAGGGACCGGAGATACGCAGTATTTT | CASSRLAGGTGDTQYF
TRBJ2-3 | - | TRBD1 | TRBV7-9 | TGTGCCAGCAGCTCCGGGACAGGGCTTTCAGATACGCAGTATTTT | CASSSGTGLSDTQYF
TRBJ1-1 | - | TRBD1 | TRBV18 | TGTGCCAGCTCACCGGGACAGGAGCACACTGAAGCTTTCTTT | CASSPGQEHTEAFF
TRBJ1-1 | - | - | TRBV19 | TGTGCCAGTAGAGACTATTTGAACACTGAAGCTTTCTTT | CASRDYLNTEAFF
TRBJ2-3 | - | TRBD1 | TRBV6-2/TRBV6-3 | TGTGCCAGCAGTTGGGACAGGGATGACACAGATACGCAGTATTTT | CASSWDRDDTDTQYF
TRBJ1-1 | - | - | TRBV28 | TGTGCCAGCAGTTTATCAGGGGCGACCACTGAAGCTTTCTTT | CASSLSGATTEAFF
TRBJ1-2 | - | - | TRBV28 | TGTGCCAGCAGTTTCTATGGTGATTACACCTTC | CASSFYGDYTF
TRBJ1-6 | - | - | TRBV4-1 | TGCGCCAGCAGCCAAATGAGGGCAGGCGTGAATTCACCCCTCCACTTT | CASSQMRAGVNSPLHF
TRBJ2-1 | - | - | TRBV28 | TGTGCCAGCAGCTCTACGATTGAGCAGTTCTTC | CASSSTIEQFF
TRBJ2-1 | few | - | TRBV5-4 | TGTGCCAGCAGCTACCAAGGGGGGGCGGTAGCTAATGAGCAGTTCTTC | CASSYQGGAVANEQFF
TRBJ2-7 | - | - | TRBV7-9 | TGTGCCAGCGGCGTTTGGGGGCAAGAGGCGGTTCACGAGCAGTACTTC | CASGVWGQEAVHEQYF
TRBJ1-1 | - | - | TRBV28 | TGTGCCAGCAGTTTTGAAAGACAGACGAACACTGAAGCTTTCTTT | CASSFERQTNTEAFF
TRBJ2-3 | - | TRBD1 | TRBV7-9 | TGTGCCAGCAGCGAGGGACAGGGTAGCACAGATACGCAGTATTTT | CASSEGQGSTDTQYF
TRBJ2-1 | - | TRBD2 | TRBV24-1 | TGTGCCACCAGTGACTCATTTAGGCTAGCGGGAGCCAATGAGCAGTTCTTC | CATSDSFRLAGANEQFF
TRBJ2-7 | - | TRBD1 | TRBV11-3 | TGTGCCAGCAGCTTAGGTGACAGGGGGGCCGGGGAGCAGTACTTC | CASSLGDRGAGEQYF
TRBJ2-1 | - | - | TRBV4-2 | TGTGCCAGCAGCCAAGAGCTAGTCAGTGAGCAGTTCTTC | CASSQELVSEQFF
TRBJ1-2 | - | TRBD1 | TRBV28 | TGTGCCAGCAGTACAGGATCCGGGACAGGGGGCTCCATTCAGGGTTATGGCTACACCTTC | CASSTGSGTGGSIQGYGYTF
TRBJ2-4 | - | - | TRBV24-1 | TGTGCCACCAGTGATTTCGGCCGGGCCACCAGGGACATTCAGTACTTC | CATSDFGRATRDIQYF
TRBJ1-2 | - | TRBD1 | TRBV4-1 | TGCGCCAGCAGCCAAGAGGGACAGGGGGCGGGTGGCTACACCTTC | CASSQEGQGAGGYTF
TRBJ2-1 | many | TRBD2 | TRBV30 | TGTGCCTGGAGTAGCGGGAGATTTTACAATGAGCAGTTCTTC | CAWSSGRFYNEQFF
TRBJ1-2 | - | TRBD1 | TRBV28 | TGTGCCAGCAGTCCCAGGGACAGGGGGTTGGGTGGCTACACCTTC | CASSPRDRGLGGYTF
TRBJ2-1 | - | - | TRBV9 | TGTGCCAGCAGCGCCTCACAGGGCAGCTCCTACAATGAGCAGTTCTTC | CASSASQGSSYNEQFF
TRBJ1-2 | - | - | TRBV12-3/TRBV12-4 | TGTGCCAGCAGCACAGAAGGTTATGGCTACACCTTC | CASSTEGYGYTF
TRBJ1-1 | - | - | TRBV11-3 | TGTGCCAGCAGCTCCGGACTGGGAAGCCCGAACACTGAAGCTTTCTTT | CASSSGLGSPNTEAFF
TRBJ1-2 | - | TRBD1 | TRBV12-3/TRBV12-4 | TGTGCCAGCAGCCGGCAGGGGGCGGCTGGCTACACCTTC | CASSRQGAAGYTF
TRBJ2-5 | - | TRBD2 | TRBV20-1 | TGCAGTGCTAGTCCTAGCGGGCCAGGAGGAGAGACCCAGTACTTC | CSASPSGPGGETQYF
TRBJ1-2 | - | TRBD1 | TRBV6-2/TRBV6-3 | TGTGCCAGCAGCCCAACGGACAGGGTAGGCTACACCTTC | CASSPTDRVGYTF
TRBJ2-5 | once | TRBD1 | TRBV5-1 | TGCGCCAGCAGCCCTCCGCCGACTACAGGGGAAGAGACCCAGTACTTC | CASSPPPTTGEETQYF
TRBJ1-1 | - | - | TRBV6-5 | TGTGCCAGCAGCCGTACCGGGGAACTGGACACTGAAGCTTTCTTT | CASSRTGELDTEAFF
TRBJ2-4 | - | TRBD1 | TRBV11-2 | TGTGCCAGCAGAGAAAGACAGGGGCTAAGAAGGAAAAACATTCAGTACTTC | CASRERQGLRRKNIQYF
TRBJ1-1 | - | - | TRBV3-1/TRBV3-2 | TGTGCCAGCAGCTATGGGGCACCCACTGAAGCTTTCTTT | CASSYGAPTEAFF
TRBJ2-2 | - | - | TRBV7-5 | TGTGCCAGAAGCCCAAACAGGGGGCCCGATTTGGACACCGGGGAGCTGTTTTTT | CARSPNRGPDLDTGELFF
TRBJ1-3 | once | - | TRBV5-6 | TGTGCCAGCAGCTTGGTTCAGGGTGTCAACACCATATATTTT | CASSLVQGVNTIYF